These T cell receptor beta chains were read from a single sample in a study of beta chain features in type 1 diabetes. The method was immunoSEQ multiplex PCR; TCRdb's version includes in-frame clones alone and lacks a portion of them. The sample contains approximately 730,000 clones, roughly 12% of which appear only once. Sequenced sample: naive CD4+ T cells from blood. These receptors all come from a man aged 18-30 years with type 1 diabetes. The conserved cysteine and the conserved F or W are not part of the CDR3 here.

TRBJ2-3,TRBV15,ATSRETGSIQY
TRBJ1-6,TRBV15,ATSRDSTGGYSPLH
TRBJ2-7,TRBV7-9,ASSLDSTTYEQY
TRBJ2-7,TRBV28,ASSLPGIEQY
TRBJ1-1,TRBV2,ASRADRSFTEAF
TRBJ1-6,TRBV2,ASSFGSSYNSPLH
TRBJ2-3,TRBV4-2,ASSQRTSPDLTDTQY
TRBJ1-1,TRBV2,ASKGQGVEAF
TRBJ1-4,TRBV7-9,ASSAGLLGPSGNEKLF
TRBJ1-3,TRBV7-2,ASSLYGEVYSSGNTIY
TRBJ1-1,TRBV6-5,ASSLTGNTEAF
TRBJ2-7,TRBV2,ASSEARRTAYEQY
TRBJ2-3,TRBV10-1,ASSETADTQY
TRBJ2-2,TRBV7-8,ASSFRGSNTGELF
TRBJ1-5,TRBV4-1,ASSQDPLAGKH
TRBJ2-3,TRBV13,ASNKRDRSDTQY
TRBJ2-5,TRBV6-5,ASSRADIQETQY
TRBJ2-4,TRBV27,ASSFGNIQY
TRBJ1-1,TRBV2,ASSGGQKTF
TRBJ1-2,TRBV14,ASSRGPSYGYT
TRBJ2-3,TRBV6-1,ASSESGSTDTQY
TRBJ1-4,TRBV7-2,ASSLAQGGGTEKLF
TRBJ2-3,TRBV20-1,SAPRADTQY
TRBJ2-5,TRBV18,ASSTTLGETQY
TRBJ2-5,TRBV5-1,ASREGAQETQY
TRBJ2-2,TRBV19,ASRRGWDTGELF